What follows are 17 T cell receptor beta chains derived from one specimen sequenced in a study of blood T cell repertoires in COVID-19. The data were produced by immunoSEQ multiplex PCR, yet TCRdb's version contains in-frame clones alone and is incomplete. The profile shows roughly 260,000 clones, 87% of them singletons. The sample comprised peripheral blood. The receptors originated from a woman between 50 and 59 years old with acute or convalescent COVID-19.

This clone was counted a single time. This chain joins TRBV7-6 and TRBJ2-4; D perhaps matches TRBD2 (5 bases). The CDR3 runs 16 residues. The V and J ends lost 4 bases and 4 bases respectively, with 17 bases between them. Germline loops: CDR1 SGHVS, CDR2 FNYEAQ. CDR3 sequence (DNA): TGTGCCAGCAGCTCCCCAGCCAGTGGCGGGAAAAACATTCAGTACTTC. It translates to CASSSPASGGKNIQYF.

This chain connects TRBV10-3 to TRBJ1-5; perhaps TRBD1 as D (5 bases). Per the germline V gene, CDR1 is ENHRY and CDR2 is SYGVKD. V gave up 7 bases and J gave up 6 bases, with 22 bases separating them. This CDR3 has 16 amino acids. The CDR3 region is CAIKSSSGGDGQPQHF. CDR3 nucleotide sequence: TGTGCCATCAAATCTTCGTCTGGGGGGGATGGTCAGCCCCAGCATTTT.

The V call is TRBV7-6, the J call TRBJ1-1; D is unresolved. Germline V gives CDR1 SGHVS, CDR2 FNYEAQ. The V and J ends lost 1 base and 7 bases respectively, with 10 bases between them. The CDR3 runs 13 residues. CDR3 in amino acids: CASSLGVDYEAFF. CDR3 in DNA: TGTGCCAGCAGCTTAGGAGTGGACTATGAAGCTTTCTTT.

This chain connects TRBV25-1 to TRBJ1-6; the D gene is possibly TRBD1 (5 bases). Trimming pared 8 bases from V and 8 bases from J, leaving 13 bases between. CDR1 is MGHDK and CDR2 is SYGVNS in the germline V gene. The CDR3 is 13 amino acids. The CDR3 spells CASGPREDSPLHF. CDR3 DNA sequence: TGTGCCAGCGGGCCCAGGGAAGATTCACCCCTCCACTTT.

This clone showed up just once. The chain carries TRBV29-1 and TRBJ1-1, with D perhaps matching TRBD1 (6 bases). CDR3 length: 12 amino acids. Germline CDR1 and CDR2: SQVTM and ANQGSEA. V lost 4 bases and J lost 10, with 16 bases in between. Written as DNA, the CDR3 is TGCAGCGTTGTTGGCAGGGGATATGCAGCTTTCTTT. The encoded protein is CSVVGRGYAAFF.

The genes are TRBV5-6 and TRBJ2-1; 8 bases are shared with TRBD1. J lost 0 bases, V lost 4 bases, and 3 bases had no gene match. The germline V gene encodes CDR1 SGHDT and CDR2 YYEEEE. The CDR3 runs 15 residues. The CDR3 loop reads CASSIQGGSYNEQFF. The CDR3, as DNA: TGTGCCAGCAGCATACAGGGGGGCTCCTACAATGAGCAGTTCTTC.

The CDR3 is CASSFLGKTGRGEKLFF. CDR3 coding DNA: TGTGCCAGCAGCTTTCTTGGGAAGACAGGGCGCGGTGAAAAACTGTTTTTT. This chain connects TRBV13 to TRBJ1-4, with 7 bases aligning to TRBD1. The CDR3 totals 17 residues. V shed 3 bases, J shed 7 bases, and the junction held 14 bases outside the gene matches. In germline, CDR1 is PRHDT, CDR2 FYEKMQ (reference sequence).

The CDR3 spells CASSLATANTGELFF. CDR3 in DNA: TGTGCCAGCAGCTTAGCAACGGCGAACACCGGGGAGCTGTTTTTT. The J gene is TRBJ2-2, the V gene TRBV7-6, with D unresolved. The CDR3 has 15 residues. The V end was cut by 0 bases, the J end by 0 bases, with 5 bases between. CDR1 SGHVS and CDR2 FNYEAQ come from the germline V gene.

The CDR3 region is CASRSGGGGGYTF. The CDR3 coding sequence is TGTGCCAGCAGATCAGGGGGCGGGGGTGGCTACACCTTC. The gene calls are TRBV27 and TRBJ1-2; TRBD1 aligns across 8 bases. Germline CDR1 MNHEY, CDR2 SMNVEV (reference sequence). Unmatched junction bases numbered 7, after V lost 6 bases and J lost 7 bases. CDR3 length: 13 amino acids.

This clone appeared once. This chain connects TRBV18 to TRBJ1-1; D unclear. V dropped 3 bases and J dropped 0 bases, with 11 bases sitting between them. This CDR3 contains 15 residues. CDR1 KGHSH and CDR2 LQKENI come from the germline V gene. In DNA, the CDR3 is TGTGCCAGCTCACCCGCGAAACTCATGAACACTGAAGCTTTCTTT. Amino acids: CASSPAKLMNTEAFF. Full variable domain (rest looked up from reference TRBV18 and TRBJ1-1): NAGVMQNPRHLVRRRGQEARLRCSPMKGHSHVYWYRQLPEEGLKFMVYLQKENIIDESGMPKERFSAEFPKEGPSILRIQQVVRGDSAAYFCASSPAKLMNTEAFFGQGTRLTVV.

The CDR3 spells CASSLRSRSVTEAFF. The CDR3 nucleotides read TGTGCCAGCAGTTTAAGAAGCAGGTCGGTCACTGAAGCTTTCTTT. The chain combines TRBV28 with TRBJ1-1; D gene uncertain. The V and J ends lost 2 bases and 4 bases respectively, with 14 bases between them. Germline values: CDR1 MDHEN, CDR2 SYDVKM. This CDR3 has 15 residues.

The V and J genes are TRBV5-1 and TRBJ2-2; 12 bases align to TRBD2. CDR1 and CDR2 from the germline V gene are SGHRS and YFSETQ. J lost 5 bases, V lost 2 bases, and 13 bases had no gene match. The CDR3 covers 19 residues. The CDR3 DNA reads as TGCGCCAGCAGCTTTTTGACAGGGAGGGGGACTAGCGGGACCGGGGAGCTGTTTTTT. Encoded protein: CASSFLTGRGTSGTGELFF.

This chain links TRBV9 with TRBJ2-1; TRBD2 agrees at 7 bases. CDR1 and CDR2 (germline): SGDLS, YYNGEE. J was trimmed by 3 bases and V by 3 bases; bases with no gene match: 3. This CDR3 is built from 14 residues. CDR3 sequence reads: CASSGLADYNEQFF. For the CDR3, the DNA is TGTGCCAGCAGCGGGCTAGCGGACTACAATGAGCAGTTCTTC. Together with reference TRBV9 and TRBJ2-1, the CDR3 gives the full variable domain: DSGVTQTPKHLITATGQRVTLRCSPRSGDLSVYWYQQSLDQGLQFLIQYYNGEERAKGNILERFSAQQFPDLHSELNLSSLELGDSALYFCASSGLADYNEQFFGPGTRLTVL.

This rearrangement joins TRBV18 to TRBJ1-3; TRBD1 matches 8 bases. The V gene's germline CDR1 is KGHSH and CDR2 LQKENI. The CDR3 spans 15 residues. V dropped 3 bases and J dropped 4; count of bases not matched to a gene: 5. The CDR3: CASSPGQGGGNTIYF. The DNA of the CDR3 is TGTGCCAGCTCACCCGGACAGGGCGGAGGAAACACCATATATTTT.

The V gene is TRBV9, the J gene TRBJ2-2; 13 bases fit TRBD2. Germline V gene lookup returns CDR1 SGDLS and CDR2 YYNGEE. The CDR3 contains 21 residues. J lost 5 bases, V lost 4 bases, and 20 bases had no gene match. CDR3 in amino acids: CASSPSSTSGRQQRGTGELFF. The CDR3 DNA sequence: TGTGCCAGCAGCCCATCCTCGACTAGCGGGAGGCAGCAACGGGGAACCGGGGAGCTGTTTTTT.

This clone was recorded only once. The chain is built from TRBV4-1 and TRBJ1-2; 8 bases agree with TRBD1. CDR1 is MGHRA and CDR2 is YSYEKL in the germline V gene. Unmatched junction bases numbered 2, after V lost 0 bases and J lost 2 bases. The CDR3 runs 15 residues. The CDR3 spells CASSQDGQGNYGYTF. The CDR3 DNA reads TGCGCCAGCAGCCAAGATGGACAGGGCAACTATGGCTACACCTTC.

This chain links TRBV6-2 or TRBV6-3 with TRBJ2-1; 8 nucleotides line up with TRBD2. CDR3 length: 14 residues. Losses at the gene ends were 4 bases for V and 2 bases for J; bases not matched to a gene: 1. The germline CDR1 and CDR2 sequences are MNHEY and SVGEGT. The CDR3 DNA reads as TGTGCCAGCAGTTTAGCGGGAACCTACAATGAGCAGTTCTTC. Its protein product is CASSLAGTYNEQFF.